This entry concerns a single TCR beta chain. Its antigen is currently unknown. This specimen comes from a study of beta chain features in type 1 diabetes. Background on the study: Cell yields, gender and age were comparable in patients and healthy donors.

Study results and limitations: When Type 1 diabetes patients were examined, their TCRB CDR3s proved moderately but significantly shorter in all four CD4+ subsets. Among patients, naive, central memory and Treg TCRB repertoires appeared more similar than among healthy donors.

Expressed TCRB transcripts were sequenced, since all the RNA that had been isolated was reverse transcribed. Produced via immunoSEQ multiplex PCR; TCRdb's table is partial and in-frame only. The sample carries fewer than 20,000 clones, 69% recorded once. This TCR came from a man aged 30 to 45 with type 1 diabetes. The sequenced material came from Tregs from blood.

CDR3 DNA sequence: TGTGCCAGCAGGGGGCCCGAGGATAAACTGTTTTTT. Translated, it gives CASRGPEDKLFF. The rearrangement joins TRBV9 to TRBJ1-4, with D perhaps TRBD1 (5 bases). This CDR3 region has 12 residues. V was pared by 5 bases and J by 11 bases, with 13 bases between. Per germline, CDR1 SGDLS and CDR2 YYNGEE.